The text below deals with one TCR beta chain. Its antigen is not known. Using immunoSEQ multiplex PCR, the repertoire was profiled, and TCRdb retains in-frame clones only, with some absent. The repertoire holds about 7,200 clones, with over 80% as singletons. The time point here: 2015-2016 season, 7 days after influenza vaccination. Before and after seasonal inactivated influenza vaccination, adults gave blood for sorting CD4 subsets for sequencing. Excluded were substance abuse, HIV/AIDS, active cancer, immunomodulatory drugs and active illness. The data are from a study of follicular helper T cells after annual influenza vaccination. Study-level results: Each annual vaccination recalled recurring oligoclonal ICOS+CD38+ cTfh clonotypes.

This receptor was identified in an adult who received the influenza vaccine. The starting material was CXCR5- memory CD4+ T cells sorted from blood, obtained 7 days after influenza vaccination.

The CDR3, as DNA: TGCGCCAGCAGCCCAGGGCCGGGGGGTGGGGCCAACGTCCTGACTTTC. It translates to CASSPGPGGGANVLTF. This rearrangement joins TRBV5-1 to TRBJ2-6; 7 bases are shared with TRBD2. Germline CDR1 reads SGHRS; CDR2 reads YFSETQ. The CDR3 spans 16 residues. The junction had 7 bases not matched to a gene; V was cut back by 4 bases and J by 3 bases.